This T cell receptor beta chain emerged from a study of tumor-infiltrating lymphocytes in oesophageal squamous cell carcinoma. TCRdb reanalysed the PCR reads using MiXCR and keeps one entry per CDR3 protein. The data show about 20,000 distinct CDR3 sequences, about 43% seen once. CDR1 and CDR2 (germline): SGHAT, FQDESV (reference sequence). This CDR3 contains 15 residues. J gave up 4 bases and V 1 base, and 3 bases lay outside the gene matches. The sequenced sample consisted of normal esophageal tissue next to the tumor. This clonotype originated in a male donor with esophageal squamous cell carcinoma. V usage is TRBV11-1 and J usage is TRBJ2-3, with 9 positions matching TRBD2. The CDR3 nucleotides read TGTGCCAGCAGCTTAGGCGGGAGGGCGGCAGATACGCAGTATTTT. Protein product: CASSLGGRAADTQYF.